This TCR beta chain was documented in a study of blood T cell repertoires in COVID-19. The method was immunoSEQ multiplex PCR; TCRdb's version includes in-frame clones alone and lacks a portion of them. The sample gives 80,000 to 100,000 clones, approximately 90% of which show up once; about 1.7% is in the top ten. Trimming took off 6 bases at V and 4 bases at J, with 16 bases between the two ends. The CDR3 spans 15 residues. CDR1 and CDR2 (germline): MNHEY, SVGAGI. Material: peripheral blood. The receptor's source is a man aged 55 to 70 with acute or convalescent COVID-19. The chain recombines TRBV6-5 with TRBJ1-3, with a possible D match to TRBD1 (6 bases). CDR3 loop: CASSPGDLGGNTIYF. CDR3 DNA: TGTGCCAGCAGCCCAGGGGACCTCGGGGGAAACACCATATATTTT.